This T cell receptor beta chain comes out of a study of cytomegalovirus exposure and HLA in healthy donors. For the study at large: Earlier work reported 100 million or so unique TCR beta sequences from 150 million to 200 million T cells.

The germline CDR1 and CDR2 sequences are SGHRS and YFSETQ. With V trimmed by 1 base and J by 7 bases, 8 bases remained unmatched. CDR3 length equals 16 residues. Use of 60 Vbeta and 13 Jbeta primers characterized the PCR. Generated by immunoSEQ multiplex PCR, the TCRdb table keeps only in-frame clones and is missing some. The table includes about 200,000 clones, 79% detected once. Findings of the study overall: The authors considered a cluster of highly shared sequence variants likely to be a sequencing artifact.

Of note for this clone: Its matching antigen is unknown.

What was sequenced was PBMCs. The TCR was taken from a girl aged 10 to 17 in good health and CMV-seropositive. V and J are TRBV5-1 and TRBJ1-4; 9 bases map to TRBD1. The CDR3 DNA reads TGCGCCAGCAGCTTGCCGGCCGGGACAGGGTCTGAAAAACTGTTTTTT. It codes for CASSLPAGTGSEKLFF. Full variable domain (rest looked up from reference TRBV5-1 and TRBJ1-4): KAGVTQTPRYLIKTRGQQVTLSCSPISGHRSVSWYQQTPGQGLQFLFEYFSETQRNKGNFPGRFSGRQFSNSRSEMNVSTLELGDSALYLCASSLPAGTGSEKLFFGSGTQLSVL.